The 13 T cell receptor beta chains presented below share a single source sample, sequenced in a study of blood T cell repertoires in COVID-19. Sequenced by immunoSEQ multiplex PCR; TCRdb stores in-frame clones only, minus some. The repertoire holds over 250,000 clones, with 75% to 85% as singletons. The sample was peripheral blood. All receptors derive from a man aged 50 to 59 with active or convalescent COVID-19.

J is TRBJ1-1 and V is TRBV6-2 or TRBV6-3; 8 positions agree with TRBD1. CDR3 length: 13 amino acids. CDR1 is MNHEY and CDR2 is SVGEGT in the germline V gene. J lost 4 bases, V lost 2 bases, and 0 bases had no gene match. CDR3 protein: CASSYGQGTEAFF. DNA of the CDR3: TGTGCCAGCAGTTACGGACAGGGCACTGAAGCTTTCTTT.

Note on this clone: Other DNA sequences in this specimen translate into the identical CDR3. This rearrangement joins TRBV5-4 to TRBJ1-2; the D gene is possibly TRBD1 (5 bases). Germline V CDR1 and CDR2: SGHNT, YYREEE (reference sequence). Trimming left V 1 base short and J 1 base short, with 5 bases between. This CDR3 has 13 amino acids. The CDR3: CASSLQGNYGYTF. The CDR3, as DNA: TGTGCCAGCAGCTTGCAGGGTAACTATGGCTACACCTTC.

This clone was seen only once. The gene calls are TRBV19 and TRBJ1-5; TRBD1 matches 8 bases. J lost 6 bases, V lost 6 bases, and 13 bases had no gene match. The CDR3 spans 16 residues. Germline V CDR1 and CDR2: LNHDA, SQIVND (reference sequence). CDR3: CASSPPGQGRGQPQHF. CDR3 DNA sequence: TGTGCCAGTAGCCCTCCCGGACAGGGACGCGGTCAGCCCCAGCATTTT.

The chain employs TRBV6-1 and TRBJ1-1; D ambiguous. The germline V and J ends were trimmed by 3 bases and 10 bases, with 18 bases remaining between them. Germline-derived CDR1 and CDR2 are MNHNS and SASEGT. The CDR3 is 14 amino acids. CDR3 residues: CASSDLGPRPRAFF. DNA for the CDR3: TGTGCCAGCAGTGACCTAGGCCCGCGGCCGAGAGCTTTCTTT.

V gene TRBV4-2 combines with J gene TRBJ1-2; 10 nucleotides match TRBD1. Germline CDR1 LGHNA, CDR2 YNFKEQ. V trimming: 4 bases; J trimming: 3 bases; junction bases outside the gene matches: 11. The CDR3 length is 17 residues. The CDR3 sequence: CASSPSPLGTGDYGYTF. Written as DNA, the CDR3 is TGTGCCAGCAGCCCCAGCCCTCTGGGGACAGGGGACTATGGCTACACCTTC.

In this sample, this clone turned up once. This rearrangement joins TRBV9 to TRBJ2-7, with 8 bases matching TRBD2. Per the germline V gene, CDR1 is SGDLS and CDR2 is YYNGEE. The CDR3 is 15 residues long. V was clipped by 2 bases and J by 3 bases; unmatched bases: 7. The CDR3 reads CASSVGPGTSYEQYF. CDR3 in DNA: TGTGCCAGCAGCGTCGGCCCCGGGACTAGCTACGAGCAGTACTTC.

This chain joins TRBV7-9 and TRBJ2-1; 12 nucleotides agree with TRBD2. The trim removed 5 bases at V and 8 bases at J, leaving 7 bases unmatched. The length of the CDR3 is 15 residues. The V gene's germline CDR1 is SEHNR and CDR2 FQNEAQ (reference sequence). CDR3 region: CASSTSSGRDDEQFF. In DNA, the CDR3 is TGTGCCAGCAGCACCTCTAGCGGGAGGGACGATGAGCAGTTCTTC. The full variable domain, in which reference TRBV7-9 and TRBJ2-1 provide the parts outside the CDR3, is DTGVSQNPRHKITKRGQNVTFRCDPISEHNRLYWYRQTLGQGPEFLTYFQNEAQLEKSRLLSDRFSAERPKGSFSTLEIQRTEQGDSAMYLCASSTSSGRDDEQFFGPGTRLTVL.

The J gene is TRBJ2-5, the V gene TRBV3-1 (or the pseudogene TRBV3-2); D ambiguous. V was shortened by 0 bases and J by 5 bases, with 16 bases between the two germline ends. Germline-derived CDR1 and CDR2 are LGHDT and YNNKEL (reference sequence). The CDR3 contains 16 residues. The CDR3 bases are TGTGCCAGCAGCCAAGATCCTCCTAGGCGACGCGAGACCCAGTACTTC. This encodes CASSQDPPRRRETQYF.

The sample holds one count of this clone. V and J are TRBV27 and TRBJ1-1; the D gene is possibly TRBD1 (6 bases). The CDR3 spans 16 residues. V shed 1 base and J shed 0 bases, with 12 bases lying between them. Germline values: CDR1 MNHEY, CDR2 SMNVEV (reference sequence). The CDR3 DNA is TGTGCCAGCAGTTTATACAGGGAGTCAATGAACACTGAAGCTTTCTTT. This sequence encodes CASSLYRESMNTEAFF.

The genes are TRBV19 and TRBJ1-1; D gene ambiguous. Deletions cut 3 bases from V and 0 bases from J, with 8 bases between. The CDR3 covers 14 residues. The germline gives CDR1 LNHDA, CDR2 SQIVND (reference sequence). CDR3 protein: CASSMYTLNTEAFF. CDR3 coding DNA: TGTGCCAGTAGTATGTACACGTTGAACACTGAAGCTTTCTTT.

CDR3 sequence reads: CASREEGPWNEQFF. CDR3 nucleotide sequence: TGTGCCAGCAGGGAGGAGGGCCCATGGAATGAGCAGTTCTTC. The rearrangement links TRBV2 to TRBJ2-1; tentative D call: TRBD2 (6 bases). CDR3 length: 14 residues. The V end was cut by 6 bases, the J end by 7 bases, with 16 bases between. The germline gives CDR1 SNHLY, CDR2 FYNNEI.

The rearrangement links TRBV9 to TRBJ1-1; D perhaps matches TRBD1 (5 bases). V lost 3 bases to trimming and J lost 1 base, with 13 bases between them. This CDR3 has 15 residues. In germline, CDR1 is SGDLS, CDR2 YYNGEE. CDR3 loop: CASSDPIGGNTEAFF. The CDR3 DNA reads as TGTGCCAGCAGCGACCCCATCGGGGGGAACACTGAAGCTTTCTTT.

The CDR3 region has the DNA TGTGCCAGCAGTGAATCACAGGGGCTAAACGGTTCACCCCTCCACTTT. It specifies CASSESQGLNGSPLHF. The chain employs TRBV2 and TRBJ1-6, with 7 bases identical to TRBD1. Germline values: CDR1 SNHLY, CDR2 FYNNEI. Trimming removed 2 bases from V and 9 bases from J; junction bases left unmatched: 10. This CDR3 comprises 16 residues.